These T cell receptor beta chains were read from a single sample in a study of T-cell reconstitution after alpha-beta-depleted transplantation in children. TCRdb independently ran MiXCR on the PCR reads; one entry per CDR3 protein. Of 450,000 to 550,000 distinct CDR3 sequences in the sample, 10% to 12% were seen once. The sequencing used PBMCs, mostly from graft donor cells, collected 180 days after TCRalphabeta/CD19-depleted stem cell transplant. These receptors all stem from a female patient under 10 years old who had a stem cell transplant for aplastic anemia, so the T cells may come from the graft donor. Both conserved end residues are part of each CDR3. The order of the fields is V gene, J gene, D gene, CDR3 protein. D genes are given only for firm matches.

TRBV7-2	TRBJ1-1	.	CASSLLGDTEAFF
TRBV11-2	TRBJ2-7	.	CASSLGSFRTGEGYEQYF
TRBV20-1	TRBJ2-7	.	CSATGTPDYEQYF
TRBV7-2	TRBJ1-1	TRBD1	CASSSNPDREFF
TRBV10-3	TRBJ1-3	.	CAISPRSSGNTIYF
TRBV27	TRBJ1-3	.	CASRPGLAGNTIYF
TRBV15	TRBJ2-7	TRBD2	CATSRVPAGVAEQYF
TRBV7-2	TRBJ1-1	TRBD1	CASSPRWTGGYEAFF
TRBV28	TRBJ2-1	TRBD1	CASSTTGNEQFF
TRBV6-5	TRBJ1-3	TRBD1	CASSYRPGDRVPGNTIYF
TRBV6-2/TRBV6-3	TRBJ2-1	TRBD2	CASSYLPPGLAGESGEQFF
TRBV29-1	TRBJ2-2	.	CSVVRFGELFF
TRBV5-1	TRBJ2-1	TRBD2	CASSGGGTSGRWNEQFF
TRBV5-1	TRBJ2-7	.	CASSLTEVYEQYF
TRBV28	TRBJ2-3	.	CASIPGFYSTDTQYF
TRBV7-8	TRBJ1-5	.	CASSPQITALGYQPQHF
TRBV24-1	TRBJ2-3	.	CATSPTPDLDTQYF
TRBV9	TRBJ2-2	.	CASSVRQKTNTGELFF
TRBV7-2	TRBJ1-4	TRBD1	CASSLAGQYNEKLFF
TRBV7-3	TRBJ2-2	.	CASSFGGANTGELFF
TRBV7-9	TRBJ2-7	TRBD2	CASSSGFQGGGTYEQYF
TRBV29-1	TRBJ1-1	.	CSVWTEFAEAFF
TRBV20-1	TRBJ2-1	TRBD2	CSATISGRSSNEQFF
TRBV27	TRBJ2-7	TRBD1	CASSADRGRTSGSPYEQYF
TRBV15	TRBJ1-2	TRBD1	CATSTNRGYGYTF
TRBV7-7	TRBJ2-2	.	CASSSFTGELFF
TRBV20-1	TRBJ1-5	.	CSASRGKTQPQHF
TRBV5-1	TRBJ1-3	.	CASNKDPSRSGNTIYF
TRBV18	TRBJ1-2	.	CASSPYNQLYYGYTF
TRBV7-2	TRBJ1-4	TRBD1	CASSSDRGGEKLFF
TRBV6-1	TRBJ2-2	.	CASSGPRGTGELFF
TRBV5-1	TRBJ2-3	.	CASSWSGDTQYF
TRBV29-1	TRBJ2-2	TRBD2	CSVDRTSPSGDTGELFF
TRBV28	TRBJ1-1	.	CASSSWQLEAFF
TRBV7-9	TRBJ2-2	TRBD1	CASSRPDRGHSGELFF
TRBV3-1	TRBJ2-2	TRBD2	CASSLSGINTGELFF
TRBV11-2	TRBJ2-1	.	CASSLRGQRVFNEQFF
TRBV7-2	TRBJ2-4	.	CASSLSLDRAKNIQYF
TRBV28	TRBJ1-1	TRBD1	CASSRQGAFF
TRBV6-2/TRBV6-3	TRBJ1-5	.	CASSPLGLGRRAQHF